This TCR beta chain was obtained from a study of post-analysis software for immune sequencing data. Across the study: Clinical courses comprised relapsing-remitting, secondary progressive and progressive-relapsing multiple sclerosis. Regarding the study as a whole: Several TRBV segments (TRBV5-6, TRBV5-1 and TRBV20-1 among them) occurred more frequently in patients than in controls. Multiple sclerosis was associated with a significant reduction in normalized Chao1 diversity relative to controls.

Presence of unique molecular identifiers characterized the TCR beta cDNA libraries. TCRdb ran MiXCR on the PCR reads and lists one entry per CDR3 protein. The sample shows about 260,000 distinct CDR3 sequences, 36% of them seen only once. The CDR3 runs to 14 residues. J lost 4 bases, V lost 3 bases, and 6 bases had no gene match. Germline V CDR1 and CDR2: SQVTM, ANQGSEA. This clonotype was seen ten or more times. What it recognizes is unknown. A clone one base away is much larger, so this may be a read error. This clonotype was obtained from a girl aged 10-17 years with multiple sclerosis. This sequence joins TRBV29-1 and TRBJ2-5, with 9 bases that match TRBD2. Sequences were obtained from blood. The CDR3 nucleotides read TGCAGCGTTGAGGGTAGCGGGAGAGGAGAGACCCAGTACTTC. It is translated as CSVEGSGRGETQYF.